Listed here is a single TCR beta chain. The data are from a study of blood T cell repertoires in COVID-19. Turning to the study itself: Collection of acute and convalescent COVID-19 samples took place in the United States, Italy and Spain.

In the original analysis: Estimation of nucleated cell counts was performed using reference gene primer amplification. Clones were read by immunoSEQ multiplex PCR, and TCRdb kept only the in-frame ones, dropping some. Clone size and the V and J calls come from that table; the DNA yielded D and trimming. Of 250,000 or so clones in the sample, about 90% were seen once. Across about two dozen US areas, participants ranged in age from roughly 18 to 95 years. Cohorts were assigned according to the clinical history that participants reported. CDR1 and CDR2 (germline): PRHDT, FYEKMQ (reference sequence). Germline trimming cut 2 bases from V and 0 bases from J; bases unmatched to any gene: 7. CDR3 size: 18 residues.

This TCR was sampled from a human donor in a cohort exposed to, infected with or recovered from COVID-19 (not recorded which). The donor label of this sample is uncertain. Sequences were obtained from PBMCs or T cells enriched from blood (not recorded which). V gene TRBV13 combines with J gene TRBJ2-3; 11 bases line up with TRBD2. The CDR3 DNA sequence: TGTGCCAGCAGCTTATTGCTAGCGGGGGGCGAGAGCACAGATACGCAGTATTTT. Protein sequence: CASSLLLAGGESTDTQYF.